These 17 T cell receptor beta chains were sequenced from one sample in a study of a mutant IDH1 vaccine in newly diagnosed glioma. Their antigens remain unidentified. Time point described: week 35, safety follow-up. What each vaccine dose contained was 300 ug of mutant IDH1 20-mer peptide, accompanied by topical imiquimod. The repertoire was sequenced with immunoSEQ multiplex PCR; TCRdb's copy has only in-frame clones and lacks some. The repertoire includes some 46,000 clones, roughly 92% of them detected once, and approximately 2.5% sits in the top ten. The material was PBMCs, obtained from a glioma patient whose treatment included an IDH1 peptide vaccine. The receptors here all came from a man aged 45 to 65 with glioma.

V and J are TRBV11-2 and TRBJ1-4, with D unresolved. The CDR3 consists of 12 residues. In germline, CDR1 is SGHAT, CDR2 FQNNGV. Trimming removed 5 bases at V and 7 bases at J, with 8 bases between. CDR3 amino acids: CASSPEREKLFF. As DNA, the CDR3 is TGTGCCAGCAGCCCCGAGCGTGAAAAACTGTTTTTT.

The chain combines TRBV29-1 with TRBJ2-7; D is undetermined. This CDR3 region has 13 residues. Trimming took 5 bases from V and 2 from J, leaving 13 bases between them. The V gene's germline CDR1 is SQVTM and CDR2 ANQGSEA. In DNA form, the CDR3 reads TGCAGCGTTCGGAGAGGCACCGCCTACGAGCAGTACTTC. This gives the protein CSVRRGTAYEQYF.

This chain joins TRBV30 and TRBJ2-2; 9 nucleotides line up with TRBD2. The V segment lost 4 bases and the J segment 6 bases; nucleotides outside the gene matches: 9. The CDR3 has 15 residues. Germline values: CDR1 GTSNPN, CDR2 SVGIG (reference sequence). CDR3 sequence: CAWMPGLAGPGELFF. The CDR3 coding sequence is TGTGCCTGGATGCCGGGACTAGCAGGGCCCGGGGAGCTGTTTTTT.

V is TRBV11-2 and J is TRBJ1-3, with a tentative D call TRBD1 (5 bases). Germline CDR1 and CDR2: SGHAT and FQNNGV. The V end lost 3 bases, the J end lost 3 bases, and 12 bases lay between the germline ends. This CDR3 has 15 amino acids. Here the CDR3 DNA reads TGTGCCAGCAGCTTCGGGCAGGGTTTTGGAAACACCATATATTTT. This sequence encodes CASSFGQGFGNTIYF.

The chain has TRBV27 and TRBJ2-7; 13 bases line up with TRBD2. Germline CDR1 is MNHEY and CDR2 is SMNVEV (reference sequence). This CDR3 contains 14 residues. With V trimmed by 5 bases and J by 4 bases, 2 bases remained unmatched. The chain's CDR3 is CASSRTSGSYEQYF. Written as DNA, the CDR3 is TGTGCCAGCAGTCGGACTAGCGGGAGTTACGAGCAGTACTTC.

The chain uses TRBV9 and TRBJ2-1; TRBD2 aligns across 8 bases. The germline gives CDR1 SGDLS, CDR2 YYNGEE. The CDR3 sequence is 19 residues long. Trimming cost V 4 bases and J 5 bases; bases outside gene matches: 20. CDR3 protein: CASSPRWGTGRARNNEQFF. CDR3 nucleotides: TGTGCCAGCAGCCCCCGGTGGGGGACCGGGAGGGCCAGGAACAATGAGCAGTTCTTC.

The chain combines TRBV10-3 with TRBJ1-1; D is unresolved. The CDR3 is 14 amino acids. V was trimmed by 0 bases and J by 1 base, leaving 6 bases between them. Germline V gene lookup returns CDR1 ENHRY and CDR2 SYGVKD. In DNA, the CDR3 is TGTGCCATCAGTGAGTCCCAATCGAACACTGAAGCTTTCTTT. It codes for CAISESQSNTEAFF.

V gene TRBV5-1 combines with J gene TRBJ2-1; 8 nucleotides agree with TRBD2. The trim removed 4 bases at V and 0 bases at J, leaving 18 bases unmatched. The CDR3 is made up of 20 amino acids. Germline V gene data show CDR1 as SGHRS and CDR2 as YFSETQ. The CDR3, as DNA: TGCGCCAGCAGCCCCCCAAGTTACGGGCGGGGGGATATCTCCTACAATGAGCAGTTCTTC. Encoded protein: CASSPPSYGRGDISYNEQFF.

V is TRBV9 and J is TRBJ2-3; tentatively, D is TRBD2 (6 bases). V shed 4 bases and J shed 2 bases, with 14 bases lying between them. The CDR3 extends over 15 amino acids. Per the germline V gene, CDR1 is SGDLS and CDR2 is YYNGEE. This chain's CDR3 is CASSSTSGYTDTQYF. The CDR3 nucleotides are TGTGCCAGCAGCTCCACAAGCGGGTACACAGATACGCAGTATTTT.

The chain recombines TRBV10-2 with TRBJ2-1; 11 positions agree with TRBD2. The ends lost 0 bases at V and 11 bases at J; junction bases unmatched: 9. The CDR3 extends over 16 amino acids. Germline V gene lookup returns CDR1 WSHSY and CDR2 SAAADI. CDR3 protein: CASSESRLAGGFQQFF. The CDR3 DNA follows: TGCGCCAGCAGTGAGTCTCGGCTAGCGGGGGGTTTCCAGCAGTTCTTC.

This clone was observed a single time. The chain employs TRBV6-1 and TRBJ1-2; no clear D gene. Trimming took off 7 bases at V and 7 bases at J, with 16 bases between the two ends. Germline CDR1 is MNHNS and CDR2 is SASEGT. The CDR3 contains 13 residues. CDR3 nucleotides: TGTGCCAGCAAGGAACACGTCCGGGGTGGCTACACCTTC. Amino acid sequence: CASKEHVRGGYTF.

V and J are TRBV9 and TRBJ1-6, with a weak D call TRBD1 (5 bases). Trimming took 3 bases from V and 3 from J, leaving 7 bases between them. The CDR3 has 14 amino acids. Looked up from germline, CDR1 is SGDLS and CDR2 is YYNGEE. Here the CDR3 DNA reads TGTGCCAGCAGCGAACAGGTCTATAATTCACCCCTCCACTTT. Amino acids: CASSEQVYNSPLHF.

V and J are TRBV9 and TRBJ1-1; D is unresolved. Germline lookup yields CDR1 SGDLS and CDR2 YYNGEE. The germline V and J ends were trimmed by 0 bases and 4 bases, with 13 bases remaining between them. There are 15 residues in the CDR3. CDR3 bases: TGTGCCAGCAGCGTAGTGGGCTTTTCCAGCACTGAAGCTTTCTTT. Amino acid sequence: CASSVVGFSSTEAFF. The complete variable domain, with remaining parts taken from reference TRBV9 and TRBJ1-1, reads DSGVTQTPKHLITATGQRVTLRCSPRSGDLSVYWYQQSLDQGLQFLIQYYNGEERAKGNILERFSAQQFPDLHSELNLSSLELGDSALYFCASSVVGFSSTEAFFGQGTRLTVV.

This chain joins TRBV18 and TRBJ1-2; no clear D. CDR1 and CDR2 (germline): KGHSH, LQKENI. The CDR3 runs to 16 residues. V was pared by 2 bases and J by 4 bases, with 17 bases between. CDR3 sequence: CASSPAQTTSLYGYTF. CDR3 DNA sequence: TGTGCCAGCTCACCAGCCCAGACAACAAGTCTCTATGGCTACACCTTC.

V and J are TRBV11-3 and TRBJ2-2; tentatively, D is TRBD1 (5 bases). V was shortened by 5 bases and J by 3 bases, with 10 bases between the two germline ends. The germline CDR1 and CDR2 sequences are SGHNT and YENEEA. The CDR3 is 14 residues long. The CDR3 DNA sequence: TGTGCCAGCAGCCCAGGGTCCGACACCGGGGAGCTGTTTTTT. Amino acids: CASSPGSDTGELFF.

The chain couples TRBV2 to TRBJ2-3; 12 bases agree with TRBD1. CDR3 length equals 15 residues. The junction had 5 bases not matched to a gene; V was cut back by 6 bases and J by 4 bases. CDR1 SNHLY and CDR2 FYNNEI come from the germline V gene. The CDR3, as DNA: TGTGCCAGCAGCCCCGGGACAGGGGGCCCAGATACGCAGTATTTT. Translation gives CASSPGTGGPDTQYF.

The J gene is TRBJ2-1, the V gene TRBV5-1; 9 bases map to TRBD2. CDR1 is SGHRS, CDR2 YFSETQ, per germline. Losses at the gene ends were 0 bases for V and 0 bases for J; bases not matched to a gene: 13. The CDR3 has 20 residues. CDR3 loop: CASSLVPSGTVFSSYNEQFF. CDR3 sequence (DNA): TGCGCCAGCAGCTTGGTCCCTAGCGGGACTGTCTTTAGCTCCTACAATGAGCAGTTCTTC.